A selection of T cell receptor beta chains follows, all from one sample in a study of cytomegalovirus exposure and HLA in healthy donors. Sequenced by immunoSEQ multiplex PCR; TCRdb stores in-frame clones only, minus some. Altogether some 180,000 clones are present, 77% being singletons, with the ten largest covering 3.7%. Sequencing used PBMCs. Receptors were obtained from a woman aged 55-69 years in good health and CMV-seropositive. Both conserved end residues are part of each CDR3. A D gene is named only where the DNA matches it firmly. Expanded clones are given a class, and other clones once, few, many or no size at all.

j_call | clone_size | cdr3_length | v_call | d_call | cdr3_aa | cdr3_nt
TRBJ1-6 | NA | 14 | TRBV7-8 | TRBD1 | CASSSDRDNSPLHF | TGTGCCAGCAGCTCGGACAGGGACAATTCACCCCTCCACTTT
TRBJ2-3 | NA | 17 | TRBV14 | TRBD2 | CASSQEVGGLHPDTQYF | TGTGCCAGCAGCCAAGAGGTTGGGGGACTACATCCCGATACGCAGTATTTT
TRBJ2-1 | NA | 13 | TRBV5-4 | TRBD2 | CASSLGGSNEQFF | TGTGCCAGCAGCTTGGGCGGGAGCAATGAGCAGTTCTTC
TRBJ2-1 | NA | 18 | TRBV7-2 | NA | CASSLDGQGWAGYNEQFF | TGTGCCAGCAGCTTAGATGGGCAGGGATGGGCCGGGTACAATGAGCAGTTCTTC
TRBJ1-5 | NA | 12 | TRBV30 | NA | CAWSREGEPQHF | TGTGCCTGGAGCCGGGAGGGGGAGCCCCAGCATTTT
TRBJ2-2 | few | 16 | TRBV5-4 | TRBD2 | CASSPPGTSGTGELFF | TGTGCCAGCAGTCCCCCCGGGACTAGCGGCACCGGGGAGCTGTTTTTT
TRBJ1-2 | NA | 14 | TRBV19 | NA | CASSIFGMAGGYTF | TGTGCCAGTAGTATTTTCGGCATGGCAGGTGGCTACACCTTC
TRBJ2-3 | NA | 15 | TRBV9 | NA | CASSRTSLGTDTQYF | TGTGCCAGCAGCCGAACTAGTCTCGGCACAGATACGCAGTATTTT
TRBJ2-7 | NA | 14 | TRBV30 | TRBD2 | CAWRPSGSLVEQYF | TGTGCCTGGAGACCTAGCGGGAGTCTTGTAGAGCAGTACTTC
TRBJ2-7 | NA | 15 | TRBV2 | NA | CASSPRGHSSYEQYF | TGTGCCAGCTCACCAAGGGGCCATTCCTCCTACGAGCAGTACTTC
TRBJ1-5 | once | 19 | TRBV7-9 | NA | CASSLGLGTDYYSNQPQHF | TGTGCCAGCAGCTTGGGGCTGGGAACAGATTACTATAGCAATCAGCCCCAGCATTTT
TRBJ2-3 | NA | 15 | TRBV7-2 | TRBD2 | CASSRDGGAGDTQYF | TGTGCCAGCTCCAGGGACGGGGGGGCCGGAGATACGCAGTATTTT
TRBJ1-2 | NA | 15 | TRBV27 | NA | CASRRTITGNYGYTF | TGTGCCAGCCGCCGTACGATCACAGGAAACTATGGCTACACCTTC
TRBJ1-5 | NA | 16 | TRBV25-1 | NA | CASSDGGVPSNQPQHF | TGTGCCAGCAGTGATGGGGGGGTGCCAAGCAATCAGCCCCAGCATTTT
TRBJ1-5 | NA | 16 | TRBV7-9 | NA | CASSLGGGRSNQPQHF | TGTGCCAGCAGCCTGGGGGGGGGCAGGAGCAATCAGCCCCAGCATTTT
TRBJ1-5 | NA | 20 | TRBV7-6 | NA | CASSGPRNTGFEGYNQPQHF | TGTGCCAGCAGCGGCCCCCGCAACACAGGGTTTGAGGGCTACAATCAGCCCCAGCATTTT
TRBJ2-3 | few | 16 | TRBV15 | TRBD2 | CATSRGLAVLTDTQYF | TGTGCCACCAGCAGAGGACTAGCGGTACTCACAGATACGCAGTATTTT
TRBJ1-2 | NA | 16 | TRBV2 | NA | CASRRLNSGLNYGYTF | TGTGCCAGCCGCAGGTTAAACAGCGGGCTCAACTATGGCTACACCTTC
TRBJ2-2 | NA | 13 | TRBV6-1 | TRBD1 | CASRDRSAGELFF | TGTGCCAGCCGGGACAGGTCGGCCGGGGAGCTGTTTTTT
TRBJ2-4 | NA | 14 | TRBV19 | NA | CASSLTSAKNIQYF | TGTGCCAGTAGTTTAACTAGCGCCAAAAACATTCAGTACTTC
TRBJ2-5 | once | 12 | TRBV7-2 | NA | CASSGPRETQYF | TGTGCCAGCAGCGGCCCGAGGGAGACCCAGTACTTC
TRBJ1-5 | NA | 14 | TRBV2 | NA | CASGRGSNNQPQHF | TGTGCCAGCGGTCGAGGATCCAACAATCAGCCCCAGCATTTT
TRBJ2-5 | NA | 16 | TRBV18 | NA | CASSPPGGGYQETQYF | TGTGCCAGCTCACCACCTGGCGGGGGCTATCAAGAGACCCAGTACTTC
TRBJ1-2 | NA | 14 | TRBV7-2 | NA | CASSLATVGDGYTF | TGTGCCAGCAGCTTGGCGACAGTCGGTGATGGCTACACCTTC
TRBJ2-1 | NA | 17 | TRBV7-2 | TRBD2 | CASSARLAGSSYNEQFF | TGTGCCAGCAGCGCCCGACTAGCCGGGAGCTCCTACAATGAGCAGTTCTTC
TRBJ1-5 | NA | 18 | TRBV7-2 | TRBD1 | CASSLWAQGAAGNQPQHF | TGTGCCAGCAGCTTATGGGCACAGGGGGCTGCTGGCAATCAGCCCCAGCATTTT
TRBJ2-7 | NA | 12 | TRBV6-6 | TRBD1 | CASRLQGSEQYF | TGTGCCAGCAGACTACAGGGGTCCGAGCAGTACTTC
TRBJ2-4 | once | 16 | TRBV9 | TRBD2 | CASSVGGGLAKNSQYF | TGTGCCAGCAGCGTAGGGGGGGGTTTAGCCAAAAACAGTCAGTACTTC
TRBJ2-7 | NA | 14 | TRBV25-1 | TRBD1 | CASSGDRGLGEQYF | TGTGCCAGCAGTGGGGACAGGGGCCTAGGGGAGCAGTACTTC
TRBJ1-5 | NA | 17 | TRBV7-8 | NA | CASSSDRTVLSNQPQHF | TGTGCCAGCAGCTCAGATCGGACAGTTCTCAGCAATCAGCCCCAGCATTTT
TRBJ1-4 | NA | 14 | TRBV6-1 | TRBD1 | CASLSRQGHEKLFF | TGTGCCAGTTTATCTCGACAGGGACACGAAAAACTGTTTTTT
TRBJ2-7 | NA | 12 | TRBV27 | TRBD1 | CASSLIGGTQYF | TGTGCCAGCAGTTTAATAGGGGGCACGCAGTACTTC
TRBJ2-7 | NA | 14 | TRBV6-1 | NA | CASLQATGWYEQYF | TGTGCCAGCCTTCAGGCTACAGGGTGGTACGAGCAGTACTTC
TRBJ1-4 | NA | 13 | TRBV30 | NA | CAGLGRENEKLFF | TGTGCCGGGCTCGGGCGGGAGAATGAAAAACTGTTTTTT
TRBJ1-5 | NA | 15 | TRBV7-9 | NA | CASSATTGRNQPQHF | TGTGCCAGCAGCGCCACAACGGGGAGAAATCAGCCCCAGCATTTT
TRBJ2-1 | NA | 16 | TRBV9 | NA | CASSVVSYSSYNEQFF | TGTGCCAGCAGCGTAGTCAGCTACAGCTCCTACAATGAGCAGTTCTTC
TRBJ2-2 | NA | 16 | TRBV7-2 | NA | CASSFYPGASTGELFF | TGTGCCAGCAGTTTCTACCCTGGGGCCTCCACCGGGGAGCTGTTTTTT
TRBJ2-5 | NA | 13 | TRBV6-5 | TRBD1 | CASSRDRGKTQYF | TGTGCCAGCAGTAGGGACAGGGGAAAGACCCAGTACTTC
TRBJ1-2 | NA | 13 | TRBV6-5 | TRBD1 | CASSEGTGWRYAF | TGTGCCAGCAGTGAAGGGACAGGGTGGAGATACGCCTTC
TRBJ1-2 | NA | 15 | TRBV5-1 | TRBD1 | CASSPGQGGIYGYTF | TGCGCCAGCAGCCCGGGACAGGGAGGAATCTATGGCTACACCTTC
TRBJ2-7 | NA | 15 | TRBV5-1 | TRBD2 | CASSHGLAGENEQYF | TGCGCCAGCAGCCATGGACTAGCGGGAGAGAACGAGCAGTACTTC
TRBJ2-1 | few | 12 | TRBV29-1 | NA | CSVEGQYNEQFF | TGCAGCGTTGAGGGGCAATACAATGAGCAGTTCTTC
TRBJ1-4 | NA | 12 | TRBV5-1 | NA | CASSEGREKLFF | TGCGCCAGCAGCGAAGGGAGAGAAAAACTGTTTTTT